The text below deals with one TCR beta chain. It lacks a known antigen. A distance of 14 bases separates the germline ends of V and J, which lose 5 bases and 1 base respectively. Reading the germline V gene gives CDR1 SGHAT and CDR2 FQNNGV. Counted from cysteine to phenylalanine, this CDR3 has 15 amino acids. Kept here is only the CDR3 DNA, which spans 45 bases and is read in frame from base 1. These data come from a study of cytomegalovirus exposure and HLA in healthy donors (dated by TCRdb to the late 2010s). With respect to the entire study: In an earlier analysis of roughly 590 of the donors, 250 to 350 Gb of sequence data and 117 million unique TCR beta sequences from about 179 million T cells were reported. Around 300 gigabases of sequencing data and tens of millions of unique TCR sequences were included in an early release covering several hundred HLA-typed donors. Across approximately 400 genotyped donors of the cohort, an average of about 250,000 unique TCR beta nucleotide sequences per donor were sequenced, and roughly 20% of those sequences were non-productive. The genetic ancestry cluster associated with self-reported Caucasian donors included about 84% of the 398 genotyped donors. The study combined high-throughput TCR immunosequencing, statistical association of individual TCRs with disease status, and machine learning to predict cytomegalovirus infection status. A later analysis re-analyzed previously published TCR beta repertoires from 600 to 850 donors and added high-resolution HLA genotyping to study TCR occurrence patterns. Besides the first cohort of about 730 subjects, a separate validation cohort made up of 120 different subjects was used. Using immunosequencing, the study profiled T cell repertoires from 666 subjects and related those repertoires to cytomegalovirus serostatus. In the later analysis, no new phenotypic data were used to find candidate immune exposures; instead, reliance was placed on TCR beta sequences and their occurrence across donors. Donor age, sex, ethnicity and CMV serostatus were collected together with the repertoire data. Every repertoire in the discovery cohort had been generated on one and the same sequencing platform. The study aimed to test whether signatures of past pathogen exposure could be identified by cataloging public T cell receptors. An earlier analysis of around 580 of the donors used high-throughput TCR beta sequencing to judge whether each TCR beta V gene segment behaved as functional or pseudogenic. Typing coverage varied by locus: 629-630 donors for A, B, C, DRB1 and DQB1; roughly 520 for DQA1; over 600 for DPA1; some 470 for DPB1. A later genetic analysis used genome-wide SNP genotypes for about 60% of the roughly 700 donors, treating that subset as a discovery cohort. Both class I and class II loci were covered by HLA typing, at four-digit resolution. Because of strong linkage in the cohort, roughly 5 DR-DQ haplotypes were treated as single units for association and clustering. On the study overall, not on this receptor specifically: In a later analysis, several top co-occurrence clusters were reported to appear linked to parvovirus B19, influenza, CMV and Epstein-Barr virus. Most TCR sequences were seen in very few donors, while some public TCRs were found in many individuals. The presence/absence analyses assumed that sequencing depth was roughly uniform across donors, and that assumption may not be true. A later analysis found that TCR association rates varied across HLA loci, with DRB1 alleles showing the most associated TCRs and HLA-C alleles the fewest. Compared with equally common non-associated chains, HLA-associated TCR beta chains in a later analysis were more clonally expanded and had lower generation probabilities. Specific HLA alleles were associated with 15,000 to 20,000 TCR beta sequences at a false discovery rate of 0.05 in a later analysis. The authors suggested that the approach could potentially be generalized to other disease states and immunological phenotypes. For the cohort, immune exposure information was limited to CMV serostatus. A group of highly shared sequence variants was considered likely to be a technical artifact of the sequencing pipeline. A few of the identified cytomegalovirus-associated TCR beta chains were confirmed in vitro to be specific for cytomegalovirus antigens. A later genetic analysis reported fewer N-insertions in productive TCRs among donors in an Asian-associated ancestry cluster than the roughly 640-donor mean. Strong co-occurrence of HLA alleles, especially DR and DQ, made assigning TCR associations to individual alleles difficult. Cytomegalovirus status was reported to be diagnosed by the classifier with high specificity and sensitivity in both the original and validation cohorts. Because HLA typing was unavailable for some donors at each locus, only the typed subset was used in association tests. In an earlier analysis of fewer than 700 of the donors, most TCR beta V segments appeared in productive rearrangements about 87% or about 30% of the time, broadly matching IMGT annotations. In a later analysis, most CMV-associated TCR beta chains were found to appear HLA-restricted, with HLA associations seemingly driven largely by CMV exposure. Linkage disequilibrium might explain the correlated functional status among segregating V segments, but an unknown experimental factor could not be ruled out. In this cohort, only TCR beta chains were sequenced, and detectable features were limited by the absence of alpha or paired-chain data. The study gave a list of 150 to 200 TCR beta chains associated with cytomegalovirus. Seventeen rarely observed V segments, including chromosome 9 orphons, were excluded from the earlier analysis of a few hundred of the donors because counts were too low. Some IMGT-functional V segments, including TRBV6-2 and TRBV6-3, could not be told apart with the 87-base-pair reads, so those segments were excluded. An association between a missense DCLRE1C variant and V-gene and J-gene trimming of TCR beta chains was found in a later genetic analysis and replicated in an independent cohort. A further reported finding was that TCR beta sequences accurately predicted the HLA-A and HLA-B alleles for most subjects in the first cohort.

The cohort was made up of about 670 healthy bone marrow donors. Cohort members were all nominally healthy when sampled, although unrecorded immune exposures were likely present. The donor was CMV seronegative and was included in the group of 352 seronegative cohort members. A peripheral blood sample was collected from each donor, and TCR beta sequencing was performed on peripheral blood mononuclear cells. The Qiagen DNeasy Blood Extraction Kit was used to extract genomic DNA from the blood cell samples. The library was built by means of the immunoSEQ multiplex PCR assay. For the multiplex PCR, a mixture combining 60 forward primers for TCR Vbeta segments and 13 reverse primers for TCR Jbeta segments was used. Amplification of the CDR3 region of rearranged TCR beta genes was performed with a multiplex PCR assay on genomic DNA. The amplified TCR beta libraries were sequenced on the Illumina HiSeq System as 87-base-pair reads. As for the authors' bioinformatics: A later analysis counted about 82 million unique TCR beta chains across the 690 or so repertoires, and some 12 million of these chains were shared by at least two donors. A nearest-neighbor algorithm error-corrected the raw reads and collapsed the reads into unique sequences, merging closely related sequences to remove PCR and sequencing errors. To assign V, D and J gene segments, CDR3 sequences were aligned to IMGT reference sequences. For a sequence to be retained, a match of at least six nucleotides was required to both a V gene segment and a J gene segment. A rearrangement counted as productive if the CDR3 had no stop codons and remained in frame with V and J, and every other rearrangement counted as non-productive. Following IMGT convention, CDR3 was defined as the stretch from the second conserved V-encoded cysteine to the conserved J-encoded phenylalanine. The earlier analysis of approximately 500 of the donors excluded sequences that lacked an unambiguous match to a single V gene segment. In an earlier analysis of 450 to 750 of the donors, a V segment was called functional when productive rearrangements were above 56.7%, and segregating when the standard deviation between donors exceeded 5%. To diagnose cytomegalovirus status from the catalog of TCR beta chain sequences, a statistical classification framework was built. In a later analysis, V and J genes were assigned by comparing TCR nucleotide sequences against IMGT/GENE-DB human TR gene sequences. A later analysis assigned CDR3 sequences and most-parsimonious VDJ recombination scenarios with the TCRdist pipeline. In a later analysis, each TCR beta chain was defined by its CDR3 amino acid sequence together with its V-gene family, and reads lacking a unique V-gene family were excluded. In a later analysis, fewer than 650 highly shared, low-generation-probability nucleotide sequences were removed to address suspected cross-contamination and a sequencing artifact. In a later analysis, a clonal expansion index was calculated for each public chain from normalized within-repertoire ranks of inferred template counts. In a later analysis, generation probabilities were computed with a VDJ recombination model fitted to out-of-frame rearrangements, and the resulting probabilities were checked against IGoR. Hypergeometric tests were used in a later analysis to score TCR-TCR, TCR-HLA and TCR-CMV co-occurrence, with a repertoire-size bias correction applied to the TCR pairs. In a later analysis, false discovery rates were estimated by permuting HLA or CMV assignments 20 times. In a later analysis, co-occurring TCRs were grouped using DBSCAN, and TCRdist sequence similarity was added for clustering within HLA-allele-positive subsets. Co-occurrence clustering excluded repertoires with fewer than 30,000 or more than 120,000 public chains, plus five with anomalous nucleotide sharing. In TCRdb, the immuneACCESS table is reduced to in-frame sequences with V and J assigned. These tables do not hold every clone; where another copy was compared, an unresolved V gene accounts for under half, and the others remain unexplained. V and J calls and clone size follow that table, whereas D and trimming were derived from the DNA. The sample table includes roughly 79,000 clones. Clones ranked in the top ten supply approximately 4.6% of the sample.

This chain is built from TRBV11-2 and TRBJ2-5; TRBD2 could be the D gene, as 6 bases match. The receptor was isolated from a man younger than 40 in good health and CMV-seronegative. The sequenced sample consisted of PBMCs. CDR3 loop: CASSGDFLPQETQYF. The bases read TGTGCCAGCAGCGGGGACTTCCTACCCCAAGAGACCCAGTACTTC.